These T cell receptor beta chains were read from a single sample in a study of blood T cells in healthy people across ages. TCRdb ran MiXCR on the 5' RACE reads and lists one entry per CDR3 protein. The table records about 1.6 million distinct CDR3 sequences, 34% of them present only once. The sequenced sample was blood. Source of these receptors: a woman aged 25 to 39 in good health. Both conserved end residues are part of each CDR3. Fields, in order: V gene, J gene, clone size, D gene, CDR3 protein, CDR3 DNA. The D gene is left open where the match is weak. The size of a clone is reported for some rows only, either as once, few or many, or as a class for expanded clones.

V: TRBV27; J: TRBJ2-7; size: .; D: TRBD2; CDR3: CASSLGQREVVAGVEYEQYF; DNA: TGTGCCAGCAGTTTAGGCCAAAGGGAGGTCGTAGCGGGAGTCGAATACGAGCAGTACTTC
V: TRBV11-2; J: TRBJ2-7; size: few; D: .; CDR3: CASSFLHWRTRGPYEQYF; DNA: TGTGCCAGCAGCTTCCTTCACTGGCGGACCCGAGGACCCTACGAGCAGTACTTC
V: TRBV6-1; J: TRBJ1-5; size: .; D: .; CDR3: CASSGDRTYSNQPQHF; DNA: TGTGCCAGCAGTGGTGACAGGACTTATAGCAATCAGCCCCAGCATTTT
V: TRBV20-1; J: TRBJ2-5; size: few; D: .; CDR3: CSAPEDPGVETQYF; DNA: TGCAGTGCTCCCGAGGATCCTGGCGTGGAGACCCAGTACTTC
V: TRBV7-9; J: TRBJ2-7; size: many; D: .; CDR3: CASSLDTRYEQYF; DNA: TGTGCCAGCAGCTTAGATACCAGATACGAGCAGTACTTC
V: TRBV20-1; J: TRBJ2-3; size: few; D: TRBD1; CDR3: CSARGLQGYYTDTQYF; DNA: TGCAGTGCTAGGGGATTACAGGGGTATTACACAGATACGCAGTATTTT
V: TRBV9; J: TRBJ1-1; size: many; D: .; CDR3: CASSVRGNTEAFF; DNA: TGTGCCAGCAGCGTACGGGGTAACACTGAAGCTTTCTTT
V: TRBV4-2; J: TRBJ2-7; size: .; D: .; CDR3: CASSQESVRGSSYEQYF; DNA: TGTGCCAGCAGCCAAGAATCGGTAAGGGGGAGCTCCTACGAGCAGTACTTC
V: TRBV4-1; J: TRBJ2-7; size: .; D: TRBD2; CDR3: CASSQYGGATYEQYF; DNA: TGCGCCAGCAGCCAATACGGGGGGGCAACCTACGAGCAGTACTTC
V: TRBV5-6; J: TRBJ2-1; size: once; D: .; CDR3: CASSLTLQEGDEQFF; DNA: TGTGCCAGCAGCTTGACCTTGCAGGAGGGCGATGAGCAGTTCTTC
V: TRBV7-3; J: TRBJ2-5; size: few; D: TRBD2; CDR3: CASRAARGLAGEQETQYF; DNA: TGTGCCAGCAGGGCCGCAAGGGGACTAGCGGGGGAGCAAGAGACCCAGTACTTC
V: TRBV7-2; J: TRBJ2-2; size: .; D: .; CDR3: CASSLSSSGRLFF; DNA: TGTGCCAGCAGCTTAAGCTCATCCGGGAGGCTGTTTTTT
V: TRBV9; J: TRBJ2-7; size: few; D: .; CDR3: CASSPEGSATYEQYF; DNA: TGTGCCAGCAGCCCGGAGGGGTCCGCAACCTACGAGCAGTACTTC
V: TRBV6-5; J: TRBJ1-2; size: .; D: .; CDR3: CASSTVPGAGGYTF; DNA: TGTGCCAGCAGTACAGTGCCCGGGGCCGGAGGCTACACCTTC
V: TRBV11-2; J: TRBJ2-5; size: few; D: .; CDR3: CASSSRQGGTQYF; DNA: TGTGCCAGCAGCTCAAGACAGGGAGGGACCCAGTACTTC
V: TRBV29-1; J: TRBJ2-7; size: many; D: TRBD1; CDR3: CSVGTGGFYEQYF; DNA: TGCAGCGTGGGGACAGGGGGTTTCTACGAGCAGTACTTC
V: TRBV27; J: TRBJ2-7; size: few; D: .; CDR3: CASRTLSSYEQYF; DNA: TGTGCCAGCCGGACCCTAAGCTCCTACGAGCAGTACTTC
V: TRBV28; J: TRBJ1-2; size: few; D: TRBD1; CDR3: CASSSAGGEGGGYTF; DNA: TGTGCCAGCAGTTCCGCAGGGGGGGAAGGCGGTGGCTACACCTTC
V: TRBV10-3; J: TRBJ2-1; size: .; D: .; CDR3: CAISEWQGNEQFF; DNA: TGTGCCATCAGTGAGTGGCAGGGCAATGAGCAGTTCTTC
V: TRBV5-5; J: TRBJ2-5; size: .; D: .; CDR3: CASSLSQGIVGQETQYF; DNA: TGTGCCAGCAGCTTGTCACAGGGCATAGTAGGGCAAGAGACCCAGTACTTC
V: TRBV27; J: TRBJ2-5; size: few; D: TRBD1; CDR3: CASSSPGQTQETQYF; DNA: TGTGCCAGCAGTTCGCCGGGACAGACACAAGAGACCCAGTACTTC
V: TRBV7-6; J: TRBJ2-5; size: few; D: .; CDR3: CASRFSGQETQYF; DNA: TGTGCCAGCAGATTTAGCGGACAAGAGACCCAGTACTTC
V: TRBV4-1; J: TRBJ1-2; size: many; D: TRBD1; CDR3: CASSLLTGVEDSYGYTF; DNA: TGCGCCAGCAGCCTACTGACAGGGGTCGAGGACTCCTATGGCTACACCTTC
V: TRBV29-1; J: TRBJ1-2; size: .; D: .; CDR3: CSVSPLLVNYGYTF; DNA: TGCAGCGTTTCACCCCTCCTGGTTAACTATGGCTACACCTTC
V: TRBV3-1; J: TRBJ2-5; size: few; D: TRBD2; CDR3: CASSQRGGRQETQYF; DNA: TGTGCCAGCAGCCAACGCGGGGGACGGCAAGAGACCCAGTACTTC
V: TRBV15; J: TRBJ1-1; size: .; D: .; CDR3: CATSRGQRTNTEAFF; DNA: TGTGCCACCAGCAGAGGACAGCGGACGAACACTGAAGCTTTCTTT
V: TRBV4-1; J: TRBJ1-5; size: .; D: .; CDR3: CASSQVAYSQPQHF; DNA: TGCGCCAGCAGCCAAGTCGCGTATTCGCAGCCCCAGCATTTT